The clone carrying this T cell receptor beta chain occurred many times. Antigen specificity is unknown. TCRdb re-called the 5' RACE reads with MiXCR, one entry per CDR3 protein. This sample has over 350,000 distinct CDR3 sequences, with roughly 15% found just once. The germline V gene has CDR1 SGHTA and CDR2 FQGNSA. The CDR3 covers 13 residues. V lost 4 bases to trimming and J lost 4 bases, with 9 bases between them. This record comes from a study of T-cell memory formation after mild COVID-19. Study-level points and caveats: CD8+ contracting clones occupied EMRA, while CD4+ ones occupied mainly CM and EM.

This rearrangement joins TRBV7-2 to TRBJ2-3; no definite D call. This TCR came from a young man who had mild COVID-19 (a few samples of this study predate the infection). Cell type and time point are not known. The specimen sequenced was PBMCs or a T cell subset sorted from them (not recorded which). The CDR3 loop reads CASSSGPPDTQYF. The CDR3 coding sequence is TGTGCCAGCAGCTCGGGCCCTCCAGATACGCAGTATTTT.